These 31 T cell receptor beta chains were sequenced from one sample in a study of T cells after yellow fever vaccination. MiXCR was run by TCRdb on the 5' RACE reads, yielding one entry per CDR3 protein. The table has approximately 300,000 distinct CDR3 sequences, around 7% seen once. Sample: PBMCs, taken about 41 days after the first yellow fever vaccination. The receptors originated from a man younger than 30 who received the YFV17D yellow fever vaccine.

This clonotype was counted many times. V usage is TRBV5-1 and J usage is TRBJ2-3; weak D call: TRBD1 (6 bases). V lost 4 bases and J lost 2, with 20 bases in between. CDR1 and CDR2 (germline): SGHRS, YFSETQ. The CDR3 loop spans 17 amino acids. The CDR3 DNA is TGCGCCAGCAGCCTCCCCACCGGGACACACGCCACAGATACGCAGTATTTT. Translating gives CASSLPTGTHATDTQYF. The whole variable domain, filled in from reference TRBV5-1 and TRBJ2-3, reads KAGVTQTPRYLIKTRGQQVTLSCSPISGHRSVSWYQQTPGQGLQFLFEYFSETQRNKGNFPGRFSGRQFSNSRSEMNVSTLELGDSALYLCASSLPTGTHATDTQYFGPGTRLTVL.

The table lists this clonotype with a few counts. V is TRBV6-2 or TRBV6-3 and J is TRBJ1-2; 9 bases fit TRBD1. Germline V CDR1 and CDR2: MNHEY, SVGEGT. V trimming: 6 bases; J trimming: 7 bases; junction bases outside the gene matches: 9. CDR3 length: 14 residues. For the CDR3, the DNA is TGTGCCAGCAGCTACGGGACAGGGAAGAGTGGCTACACCTTC. Encoded protein: CASSYGTGKSGYTF.

This clonotype was detected ten times or more. The J gene is TRBJ1-6, the V gene TRBV12-3 or TRBV12-4, with D tentatively TRBD1 (5 bases). Trimming shortened V by 5 bases and J by 9 bases, and 14 bases separated the two germline ends. CDR3 length: 14 amino acids. The CDR3: CASSLTGRPSPLHF. DNA for the CDR3: TGTGCCAGCAGTCTAACAGGACGGCCTTCACCCCTCCACTTT.

The rearrangement uses TRBV20-1 and TRBJ1-2; TRBD1 agrees at 8 bases. The CDR3 length is 14 residues. Losses at the gene ends were 0 bases for V and 8 bases for J; bases not matched to a gene: 8. The germline V gene has CDR1 DFQATT and CDR2 SNEGSKA (reference sequence). CDR3 region: CSARDHYRGKGYTF. DNA of the CDR3: TGCAGTGCTAGAGATCACTACAGGGGGAAGGGCTACACCTTC.

The chain recombines TRBV14 with TRBJ1-5, with TRBD1 matching 8 bases. Trimming took 1 base from V and 0 from J; bases not matched to a gene: 2. Germline loops: CDR1 SGHDN, CDR2 FVKESK. The CDR3 runs 16 residues. The CDR3 coding sequence is TGTGCCAGCAGCCAAGGGGGACAGGCTAGCAATCAGCCCCAGCATTTT. Its protein is CASSQGGQASNQPQHF.

V usage is TRBV7-2 and J usage is TRBJ2-5, with TRBD2 as a possible D gene (7 bases). V gave up 0 bases and J gave up 2 bases, with 19 bases separating them. CDR1 SGHTA and CDR2 FQGNSA come from the germline V gene. This CDR3 contains 18 residues. The CDR3 bases are TGTGCCAGCAGCTTAGCGCTGGGGGGGGGCCTCTGGCAAGAGACCCAGTACTTC. Protein sequence: CASSLALGGGLWQETQYF.

This sequence joins TRBV5-1 and TRBJ2-6; D is unclear. V was shortened by 4 bases and J by 3 bases, with 11 bases between the two germline ends. Germline lookup yields CDR1 SGHRS and CDR2 YFSETQ. CDR3 length equals 15 residues. The CDR3: CASSLRGIGANVLTF. CDR3 DNA sequence: TGCGCCAGCAGCCTACGCGGCATTGGGGCCAACGTCCTGACTTTC. Full variable domain (missing parts from reference TRBV5-1 and TRBJ2-6): KAGVTQTPRYLIKTRGQQVTLSCSPISGHRSVSWYQQTPGQGLQFLFEYFSETQRNKGNFPGRFSGRQFSNSRSEMNVSTLELGDSALYLCASSLRGIGANVLTFGAGSRLTVL.

A few counts support this clonotype. The rearrangement uses TRBV11-1 and TRBJ1-2; the D is unclear. Germline values: CDR1 SGHAT, CDR2 FQDESV (reference sequence). Trimming removed 7 bases at V and 3 bases at J, with 15 bases between. The CDR3 sequence is 14 residues long. CDR3 in amino acids: CASTLTGVDYGYTF. The CDR3 region has the DNA TGTGCCAGCACCCTAACGGGAGTGGACTATGGCTACACCTTC.

This chain uses TRBV10-3 with TRBJ1-2; a weak D match, TRBD1 (5 bases). This CDR3 is built from 14 residues. The V end lost 3 bases, the J end lost 4 bases, and 12 bases lay between the germline ends. CDR1 and CDR2 (germline): ENHRY, SYGVKD. The CDR3 sequence: CAISESRESYGYTF. The CDR3, as DNA: TGTGCCATCAGTGAATCCAGGGAGTCCTATGGCTACACCTTC.

This clonotype was seen more than once but under ten times. The chain joins TRBV2 to TRBJ2-7; possibly TRBD2 for D (5 bases). The CDR3 length is 12 residues. The germline gives CDR1 SNHLY, CDR2 FYNNEI. Between the trimmed V and J ends, which lost 1 base and 6 bases, there was a span of 7 bases. CDR3 coding DNA: TGTGCCAGCAGTGAAGGGACTGCCGAGCAGTACGTC. Its translation: CASSEGTAEQYV.

The chain carries TRBV10-3 and TRBJ2-3; D is perhaps TRBD1 or TRBD2 (5 bases each). The V gene's germline CDR1 is ENHRY and CDR2 SYGVKD. Trimming took off 0 bases at V and 5 bases at J, with 18 bases between the two ends. The CDR3 runs to 17 residues. Here the CDR3 reads CAISESGVGYPGDTQYF. In nucleotides, the CDR3 is TGTGCCATCAGTGAGTCGGGGGTGGGCTACCCTGGAGATACGCAGTATTTT.

This clonotype showed up just a few times. This sequence joins TRBV7-8 and TRBJ1-4; 9 nucleotides line up with TRBD1. From germline, CDR1 is SGHVS and CDR2 FQNEAQ. This CDR3 is built from 14 residues. J lost 6 bases, V lost 5 bases, and 4 bases had no gene match. CDR3 sequence: CASSPRTGDEKLFF. The CDR3 DNA sequence: TGTGCCAGCAGCCCAAGGACAGGGGATGAAAAACTGTTTTTT. Together with reference TRBV7-8 and TRBJ1-4, the CDR3 gives the full variable domain: GAGVSQSPRYKVAKRGQDVALRCDPISGHVSLFWYQQALGQGPEFLTYFQNEAQLDKSGLPSDRFFAERPEGSVSTLKIQRTQQEDSAVYLCASSPRTGDEKLFFGSGTQLSVL.

In regard to this clonotype: Mismatch with germline at one junction end may stem from a read error. V gene TRBV12-3 or TRBV12-4 combines with J gene TRBJ2-7, with D tentatively TRBD2 (5 bases). CDR3 length: 22 amino acids. CDR3 amino acids: CASRSYKAGGQLTDTTSYVQYF. As DNA, the CDR3 is TGTGCCAGCAGGTCTTATAAGGCAGGAGGCCAATTAACAGATACAACCTCCTACGTGCAGTACTTC.

The chain uses TRBV11-2 and TRBJ2-1; 13 bases map to TRBD2. With V trimmed by 4 bases and J by 0 bases, 6 bases remained unmatched. CDR1 is SGHAT, CDR2 FQNNGV, per germline. The CDR3 runs 18 residues. The CDR3 is CASSYPTSGGVSYNEQFF. CDR3 DNA: TGTGCCAGCAGCTACCCCACTAGCGGGGGGGTCTCCTACAATGAGCAGTTCTTC.

This clonotype was seen a handful of times. V and J are TRBV5-1 and TRBJ1-1, with 7 bases matching TRBD1. V was clipped by 8 bases and J by 0 bases; unmatched bases: 7. This CDR3 contains 14 residues. The germline V gene encodes CDR1 SGHRS and CDR2 YFSETQ. The CDR3 loop reads CASSDRDMNTEAFF. CDR3 coding DNA: TGCGCCAGTTCAGACAGGGACATGAACACTGAAGCTTTCTTT.

This clonotype occurred many times. The rearrangement links TRBV7-8 to TRBJ1-1, with D uncertain. V was clipped by 1 base and J by 6 bases, with 6 bases between them. Looked up from germline, CDR1 is SGHVS and CDR2 is FQNEAQ. The CDR3 has 12 residues. CDR3 amino acids: CASSLDSAEAFF. The CDR3 DNA reads TGTGCCAGCAGCTTAGATTCGGCTGAAGCTTTCTTT.

This clonotype occurred many times. This chain links TRBV4-2 with TRBJ2-1, with D perhaps TRBD1 or TRBD2 (6 bases each). Germline CDR1 is LGHNA and CDR2 is YNFKEQ. Trimming stripped 3 bases from V and 4 bases from J, with 10 bases between. The CDR3 length is 14 residues. This CDR3 reads CASSQGGGYNEQFF. The DNA for the CDR3 is TGTGCCAGCAGCCAGGGGGGCGGTTACAATGAGCAGTTCTTC.

This clonotype has a count of ten or more. The chain has TRBV2 and TRBJ2-7; 10 positions match TRBD2. The V gene end was trimmed by 8 bases and the J gene end by 0 bases; junction bases not matched to a gene: 4. Germline lookup yields CDR1 SNHLY and CDR2 FYNNEI. The CDR3 is 14 amino acids. In DNA, the CDR3 is TGTGCCAGCCTAGCGGGGGTTGTCTCCTACGAGCAGTACTTC. Translated, it gives CASLAGVVSYEQYF.

This clonotype was seen at least ten times. The chain recombines TRBV5-1 with TRBJ1-2; D call uncertain. There are 11 residues in the CDR3. Trimming cost V 0 bases and J 12 bases, with 9 bases left between them. Germline loops: CDR1 SGHRS, CDR2 YFSETQ. The CDR3 DNA is TGCGCCAGCAGCTTGGGCAGCCTACACACCTTC. It is translated as CASSLGSLHTF.

The chain uses TRBV7-9 and TRBJ2-2; 8 nucleotides line up with TRBD1. The CDR3 runs 17 residues. Germline V gives CDR1 SEHNR, CDR2 FQNEAQ (reference sequence). Unmatched junction bases numbered 9, after V lost 4 bases and J lost 2 bases. The CDR3 nucleotides are TGTGCCAGCAGCTATCTCAGGGGGCACAGAAACACCGGGGAGCTGTTTTTT. This encodes CASSYLRGHRNTGELFF.

This clonotype was counted only a few times. The chain links TRBV5-1 to TRBJ1-6; TRBD1 aligns across 8 bases. Germline lookup yields CDR1 SGHRS and CDR2 YFSETQ. V gave up 1 base and J gave up 6 bases; unmatched junction bases: 3. The CDR3 totals 15 residues. CDR3 region: CASSLSQGANSPLHF. The DNA of the CDR3 is TGCGCCAGCAGCTTGTCTCAGGGGGCTAATTCACCCCTCCACTTT.

The chain joins TRBV5-5 to TRBJ2-3; unclear D gene. Trimming took 0 bases from V and 4 from J, leaving 9 bases between them. Germline CDR1 and CDR2: SGHKS and YYEKEE (reference sequence). The CDR3 spans 14 residues. The CDR3 DNA reads TGTGCCAGCAGCTTGGATTACAGTCCAGATACGCAGTATTTT. Protein sequence: CASSLDYSPDTQYF. The full variable domain, its missing parts supplied by reference TRBV5-5 and TRBJ2-3, is DAGVTQSPTHLIKTRGQQVTLRCSPISGHKSVSWYQQVLGQGPQFIFQYYEKEERGRGNFPDRFSARQFPNYSSELNVNALLLGDSALYLCASSLDYSPDTQYFGPGTRLTVL.

This clonotype was seen at least ten times. The J gene is TRBJ2-7, the V gene TRBV7-2; TRBD2 might be the D (6 bases). The CDR3 sequence is 14 residues long. Germline V gene lookup returns CDR1 SGHTA and CDR2 FQGNSA. The germline V and J ends were trimmed by 1 base and 7 bases, with 14 bases remaining between them. The CDR3 region has the DNA TGTGCCAGCAGCTTAGTAGGCGGGGCGCGAGAGCAGTACTTC. This gives the protein CASSLVGGAREQYF. Full variable domain (missing parts from reference TRBV7-2 and TRBJ2-7): GAGVSQSPSNKVTEKGKDVELRCDPISGHTALYWYRQSLGQGLEFLIYFQGNSAPDKSGLPSDRFSAERTGGSVSTLTIQRTQQEDSAVYLCASSLVGGAREQYFGPGTRLTVT.

The table lists this clonotype with many counts. V is TRBV7-2 and J is TRBJ1-2, with D possibly being TRBD1 (5 bases). Looked up from germline, CDR1 is SGHTA and CDR2 is FQGNSA. The CDR3 has 15 residues. V lost 3 bases and J 4 bases, leaving 15 bases between the germline ends. CDR3 protein: CASSLMAATAYGYTF. CDR3 DNA: TGTGCCAGCAGCTTGATGGCAGCGACAGCCTATGGCTACACCTTC.

V and J are TRBV9 and TRBJ2-2; D possibly corresponds to TRBD1 (5 bases). The CDR3 extends over 14 amino acids. V dropped 0 bases and J dropped 6 bases, with 9 bases sitting between them. The V gene's germline CDR1 is SGDLS and CDR2 YYNGEE. CDR3 coding DNA: TGTGCCAGCAGCGTAGACCAGGGTCCCGGGGAGCTGTTTTTT. Translation gives CASSVDQGPGELFF.

Comments on this clonotype: A read error may explain this, as a much larger clone is one base away. The V gene is TRBV5-1, the J gene TRBJ2-7; 7 bases are a match to TRBD1. CDR3 length: 14 amino acids. V dropped 2 bases and J dropped 9; count of bases not matched to a gene: 11. Per the germline V gene, CDR1 is SGHRS and CDR2 is YFSETQ. The CDR3 spells CASSFAQGDSGQYV. The DNA for the CDR3 is TGCGCCAGCAGCTTCGCCCAGGGGGATTCCGGGCAGTACGTC.

The genes are TRBV29-1 and TRBJ2-2, with D possibly TRBD1 on 6 matching bases. The CDR3 contains 13 residues. CDR1 is SQVTM and CDR2 is ANQGSEA in the germline V gene. The CDR3 here is CIGNRDDTGELFF. The CDR3 DNA reads as TGCATCGGCAACAGGGATGACACCGGGGAGCTGTTTTTT.

The chain joins TRBV5-1 to TRBJ2-1, with 7 bases aligning to TRBD2. V lost 2 bases to trimming and J lost 4 bases; unmatched junction nucleotides: 9. Germline assignment: CDR1 SGHRS and CDR2 YFSETQ. The CDR3 extends over 16 amino acids. CDR3 coding DNA: TGCGCCAGCAGCTTCACCGGGGCTAGCGGATACAATGAGCAGTTCTTC. It encodes CASSFTGASGYNEQFF.

This clonotype has a handful of counts. The chain recombines TRBV19 with TRBJ2-1; possible D gene TRBD1, 6 bases. The V gene lost 5 bases and the J gene lost 4 bases, with 12 bases spanning the gap. The CDR3 is 14 amino acids. CDR1 is LNHDA and CDR2 is SQIVND in the germline V gene (reference sequence). CDR3 DNA sequence: TGTGCCAGTAGTCCTCCCAGGGGATACAATGAGCAGTTCTTC. Translation gives CASSPPRGYNEQFF.

The chain links TRBV20-1 to TRBJ2-2; D possibly corresponds to TRBD1 (5 bases). The CDR3 runs 15 residues. Trimming took 5 bases from V and 1 from J, leaving 14 bases between them. Germline-derived CDR1 and CDR2 are DFQATT and SNEGSKA (reference sequence). CDR3 loop: CSAEGVPRNTGELFF. The CDR3 DNA follows: TGCAGTGCTGAAGGGGTCCCTAGGAACACCGGGGAGCTGTTTTTT.

This clonotype came up a few times. The genes are TRBV4-3 and TRBJ1-4; no reliable D call. The CDR3 totals 12 residues. V was pared by 0 bases and J by 8 bases, with 4 bases between. Germline lookup yields CDR1 LGHNA and CDR2 YSLEER. The CDR3 DNA is TGCGCCAGCAGCCAAGAGGGGGAAAAACTGTTTTTT. As protein: CASSQEGEKLFF.